The text below deals with one T cell receptor (beta chain). Its antigen is not known. At one end, the junction sequence differs from germline, possibly due to a read error. These data belong to a study of regulatory T cells in long-lasting Graves disease. Study conclusions and caveats: It was in persistent disease that TRBV28, TRBJ1-2 and TRBJ2-5 were favored.

Combining iRepertoire HTBI primers with Arm-PCR of CDR3 regions, the authors built TCR beta libraries. TCRdb analysed the multiplex PCR reads with MiXCR anew, one entry per CDR3 protein. The sample holds over 250,000 distinct CDR3 sequences; around 23% are singletons and the top ten take roughly three fifths. Germline-derived CDR1 and CDR2 are SGHRS and YFSETQ. This CDR3 is 15 amino acids long. Time point: persistent/refractory GD, antithyroid drugs over 5 years with positive TRAb. The TCR library used RNA extracted from PBMCs. The chain has TRBV5-1 and TRBJ1-4; a possible D gene is TRBD1 (6 bases). The sample consisted of peripheral blood mononuclear cells (PBMCs), taken when the disease was refractory, from a patient treated with antithyroid drugs. The sequence was obtained from a female donor with Graves disease. Written as DNA, the CDR3 is TGCGCCAGCAACTTGTTGGGGGGCGCCCATGAAAAACTGTTTTTT. Translated, it gives CASNLLGGAHEKLFF.